This is a list of T cell receptor beta chains from one sample in a study of CD8 T cells in ankylosing spondylitis. TCRdb passed the 5' RACE reads through MiXCR, listing each CDR3 protein once. Of about 480,000 distinct CDR3 sequences in the sample, over 15% are singletons; the top ten hold under 1.2%. The sequencing input was blood, either unsorted or a sorted T cell fraction (not recorded which). Receptor source: a male donor with ankylosing spondylitis. Each CDR3 is given with its conserved first and last residue. The D gene is left open where the match is weak. Rows give clone size only sometimes, using once, few, many, or a class for an expanded clone.

size | D | J | V | CDR3 | DNA
- | TRBD2 | TRBJ2-2 | TRBV4-2 | CASSARGKRDRGGELFF | TGTGCCAGCAGCGCCCGGGGGAAGCGGGATAGGGGCGGGGAGCTGTTTTTT
- | TRBD1 | TRBJ1-2 | TRBV6-1 | CASRTPGQGNYGYTF | TGTGCCAGCCGAACACCAGGACAGGGGAACTATGGCTACACCTTC
few | TRBD2 | TRBJ2-1 | TRBV20-1 | CSARILAGGMGEQFF | TGCAGTGCTAGAATCCTAGCGGGAGGAATGGGTGAGCAGTTCTTC
- | - | TRBJ1-2 | TRBV25-1 | CASSEYRTYGGYTF | TGTGCCAGCAGTGAATATCGGACCTATGGTGGCTACACCTTC
few | - | TRBJ1-6 | TRBV5-6 | CASSLWDNFNSPLHF | TGTGCCAGCAGCTTGTGGGACAATTTTAATTCACCCCTCCACTTT
- | TRBD1 | TRBJ2-7 | TRBV20-1 | CSARVSGQGAEQYF | TGCAGTGCTAGAGTTTCGGGACAGGGAGCCGAGCAGTACTTC
many | - | TRBJ1-4 | TRBV12-3/TRBV12-4 | CASSSWGEKLFF | TGTGCCAGCAGTTCCTGGGGTGAAAAACTGTTTTTT
few | - | TRBJ1-1 | TRBV5-1 | CASGPGGLVNTEAFF | TGCGCCAGCGGCCCCGGGGGGCTGGTGAACACTGAAGCTTTCTTT
many | - | TRBJ2-7 | TRBV4-1 | CASSREGQLTTYEQYF | TGCGCCAGCAGCCGGGAAGGACAGCTTACAACCTACGAGCAGTACTTC
many | - | TRBJ1-1 | TRBV12-3/TRBV12-4 | CASSFYTEAFF | TGTGCCAGCAGTTTCTACACTGAAGCTTTCTTT
few | TRBD1 | TRBJ2-7 | TRBV20-1 | CSAPPGTGGYEQYF | TGCAGTGCCCCGCCGGGGACAGGGGGCTACGAGCAGTACTTC
few | - | TRBJ1-1 | TRBV7-8 | CASSPDTEAFF | TGTGCCAGCAGCCCGGACACTGAAGCTTTCTTT
- | - | TRBJ2-7 | TRBV27 | CASSLSAGGHSSYEQYF | TGTGCCAGCAGTTTATCGGCCGGCGGGCATAGCTCCTACGAGCAGTACTTC
few | TRBD2 | TRBJ2-7 | TRBV30 | CAWSVSGSPPYEQYF | TGTGCCTGGAGTGTTAGCGGGAGCCCCCCCTACGAGCAGTACTTC
- | TRBD2 | TRBJ2-1 | TRBV12-3/TRBV12-4 | CASRRTSGGINEQFF | TGTGCCAGCAGGCGGACTAGCGGGGGGATAAATGAGCAGTTCTTC
- | TRBD1 | TRBJ1-1 | TRBV9 | CASSAYRGLMNTEAFF | TGTGCCAGCAGCGCATACAGGGGCCTCATGAACACTGAAGCTTTCTTT
- | TRBD1 | TRBJ1-1 | TRBV6-5 | CASSPLGTGVMNTEAFF | TGTGCCAGCAGTCCACTCGGGACAGGGGTCATGAACACTGAAGCTTTCTTT
few | - | TRBJ2-1 | TRBV6-5 | CASSNPLESGWEQFF | TGTGCCAGCAGTAACCCCCTGGAAAGCGGTTGGGAGCAGTTCTTC
many | - | TRBJ1-1 | TRBV20-1 | CSEKLPGSNTEAFF | TGCAGTGAAAAGTTGCCGGGATCGAACACTGAAGCTTTCTTT
- | TRBD2 | TRBJ2-7 | TRBV20-1 | CSASPLLAGGHYEQYF | TGCAGTGCGTCTCCCCTTTTAGCGGGAGGGCACTACGAGCAGTACTTC
- | - | TRBJ1-1 | TRBV20-1 | CSARGRAGSTEAFF | TGCAGTGCTAGGGGTAGGGCGGGGTCCACTGAAGCTTTCTTT
few | - | TRBJ2-7 | TRBV15 | CATSSPQGPEQYF | TGTGCCACCAGCAGTCCTCAGGGGCCCGAGCAGTACTTC
few | - | TRBJ2-7 | TRBV5-1 | CASSLRAEAYEQYF | TGCGCCAGCAGCTTGAGAGCCGAGGCCTACGAGCAGTACTTC
- | TRBD2 | TRBJ2-3 | TRBV20-1 | CSARTSGGGDTQYF | TGCAGTGCCAGGACTAGCGGGGGAGGGGATACGCAGTATTTT
few | TRBD2 | TRBJ2-2 | TRBV5-1 | CASSIRGGLAGGSNTGELFF | TGCGCCAGCAGCATCCGAGGCGGACTAGCGGGGGGATCGAACACCGGGGAGCTGTTTTTT
- | - | TRBJ1-1 | TRBV29-1 | CSTRGGMNTEAFF | TGCAGCACCCGGGGGGGGATGAACACTGAAGCTTTCTTT
few | - | TRBJ2-2 | TRBV5-1 | CASSLEPANTGELFF | TGCGCCAGCAGCTTGGAGCCAGCGAACACCGGGGAGCTGTTTTTT
- | TRBD1 | TRBJ2-5 | TRBV5-4 | CASSFGWTGVFARQETQYF | TGTGCCAGCAGCTTTGGTTGGACAGGGGTCTTCGCACGTCAAGAGACCCAGTACTTC
- | TRBD1 | TRBJ2-1 | TRBV7-9 | CASSLAQGQGVRDEQFF | TGTGCCAGCAGCTTAGCGCAAGGACAGGGAGTAAGGGATGAGCAGTTCTTC
few | - | TRBJ2-1 | TRBV7-9 | CASSFNRNNEQFF | TGTGCCAGCAGCTTTAACAGGAACAATGAGCAGTTCTTC
- | - | TRBJ2-7 | TRBV12-3/TRBV12-4 | CASSLSARGRHYEQYF | TGTGCCAGCAGTTTATCGGCTCGAGGCAGGCACTACGAGCAGTACTTC
- | TRBD1 | TRBJ2-5 | TRBV6-1 | CASSKDRIQETQYF | TGTGCCAGCAGTAAGGACAGGATCCAAGAGACCCAGTACTTC
- | - | TRBJ1-2 | TRBV6-5 | CASSSWRSGYGYTF | TGTGCCAGCAGTTCCTGGCGGAGTGGGTATGGCTACACCTTC
few | - | TRBJ1-1 | TRBV29-1 | CSVTAAAEAFF | TGCAGCGTGACAGCAGCAGCTGAAGCTTTCTTT
- | - | TRBJ1-1 | TRBV25-1 | CASKYGTANTEAFF | TGTGCCAGCAAGTATGGGACGGCGAACACTGAAGCTTTCTTT
- | - | TRBJ1-6 | TRBV9 | CASSVGAVSYNSPLHF | TGTGCCAGCAGCGTAGGAGCAGTCTCCTATAATTCACCCCTCCACTTT
- | - | TRBJ1-2 | TRBV18 | CASSPSRDGYGYTF | TGTGCCAGCTCACCCTCGAGGGACGGCTATGGCTACACCTTC
- | - | TRBJ2-3 | TRBV3-1 | CASSQTGGTTTDTQYF | TGTGCCAGCAGCCAGACTGGCGGCACCACAACAGATACGCAGTATTTT
- | TRBD1 | TRBJ2-5 | TRBV5-1 | CASSPGTGGQETQYF | TGCGCCAGCAGCCCGGGGACAGGGGGCCAAGAGACCCAGTACTTC
few | TRBD1 | TRBJ2-3 | TRBV18 | CASSPLQGAHADTQYF | TGTGCCAGCTCACCGCTACAGGGGGCGCACGCAGATACGCAGTATTTT